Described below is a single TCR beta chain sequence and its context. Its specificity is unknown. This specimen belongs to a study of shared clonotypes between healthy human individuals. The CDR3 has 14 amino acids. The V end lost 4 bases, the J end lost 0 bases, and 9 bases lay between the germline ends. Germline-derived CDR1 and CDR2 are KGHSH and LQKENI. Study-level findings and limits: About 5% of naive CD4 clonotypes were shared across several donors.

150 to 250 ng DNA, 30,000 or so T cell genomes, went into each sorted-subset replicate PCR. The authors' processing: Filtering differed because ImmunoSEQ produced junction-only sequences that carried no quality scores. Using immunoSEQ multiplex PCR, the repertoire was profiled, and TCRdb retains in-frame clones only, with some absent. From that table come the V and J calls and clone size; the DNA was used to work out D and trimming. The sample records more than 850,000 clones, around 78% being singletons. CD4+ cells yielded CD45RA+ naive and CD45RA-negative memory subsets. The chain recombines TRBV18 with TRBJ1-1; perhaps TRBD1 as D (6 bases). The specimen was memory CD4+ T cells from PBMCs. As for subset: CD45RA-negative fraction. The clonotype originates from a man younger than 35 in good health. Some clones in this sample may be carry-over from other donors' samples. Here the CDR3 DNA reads TGTGCCAGCTCACTGGGACATTTGAACACTGAAGCTTTCTTT. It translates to CASSLGHLNTEAFF.